Presented here are 23 T cell receptor beta chains from one specimen sequenced in a study of T cell changes during pregnancy in multiple sclerosis. Measured with immunoSEQ multiplex PCR; TCRdb has only the in-frame clones, and not every one. Of some 62,000 clones listed, 92% were seen once; the top ten hold less than 3%. Sequencing used peripheral blood, obtained in the second trimester of pregnancy. These receptors all come from a female donor in good health, enrolled as a control in a pregnancy study.

This clone was detected only once. V and J are TRBV30 and TRBJ2-5; 13 bases agree with TRBD2. The V and J ends lost 2 bases and 1 base, in that order; junction bases with no gene match: 7. The CDR3 runs 17 residues. CDR1 is GTSNPN and CDR2 is SVGIG in the germline V gene (reference sequence). CDR3 in amino acids: CAWSLSGTSGAQETQYF. The CDR3 region has the DNA TGTGCCTGGAGTCTGTCCGGGACTAGCGGGGCCCAAGAGACCCAGTACTTC.

The rearrangement joins TRBV18 to TRBJ2-7; the match to TRBD1 covers 10 bases. Germline CDR1 is KGHSH and CDR2 is LQKENI. The V and J ends lost 2 bases and 4 bases, in that order; junction bases with no gene match: 2. The CDR3 is made up of 14 amino acids. This CDR3 is CASSPDRGPYEQYF. The CDR3, as DNA: TGTGCCAGCTCACCAGACAGGGGGCCTTACGAGCAGTACTTC.

J is TRBJ2-3 and V is TRBV5-4, with 10 bases fitting TRBD1. The J segment lost 5 bases and the V segment lost 0 bases, leaving 6 bases of the junction unmatched. This CDR3 contains 16 residues. Germline V gene data show CDR1 as SGHNT and CDR2 as YYREEE (reference sequence). The DNA of the CDR3 is TGTGCCAGCAGCTTGGAGACAGGGGGCTGGGGAGATACGCAGTATTTT. Translation: CASSLETGGWGDTQYF.

The V and J genes are TRBV6-5 and TRBJ1-2; TRBD1 aligns across 11 bases. The CDR3 is 13 amino acids. V was pared by 6 bases and J by 6 bases, with 3 bases of the junction left unmatched. Germline V lookup: CDR1 MNHEY, CDR2 SVGAGI. The CDR3: CASRVGQGDGYTF. In DNA form, the CDR3 reads TGTGCCAGCAGGGTGGGACAGGGGGATGGCTACACCTTC.

This chain joins TRBV7-2 and TRBJ2-1; D is ambiguous. Germline V gene data show CDR1 as SGHTA and CDR2 as FQGNSA. V was pared by 1 base and J by 9 bases, with 10 bases between. CDR3 length equals 13 residues. This chain's CDR3 is CASSLVARTEQFF. CDR3 sequence (DNA): TGTGCCAGCAGCTTAGTAGCCCGAACTGAGCAGTTCTTC.

This chain joins TRBV19 and TRBJ2-5, with TRBD1 as a possible D gene (6 bases). In germline, CDR1 is LNHDA, CDR2 SQIVND (reference sequence). Trimming cost V 4 bases and J 3 bases, with 15 bases left between them. The CDR3 spans 15 residues. The CDR3 DNA follows: TGTGCCAGTAGTAAGGGGGTTGCATTTAAAGAGACCCAGTACTTC. It translates to CASSKGVAFKETQYF.

The chain carries TRBV11-3 and TRBJ2-1; the D is unclear. Germline V gene sequence: CDR1 SGHNT, CDR2 YENEEA. The V gene lost 1 base and the J gene lost 8 bases, with 9 bases spanning the gap. The CDR3 runs to 13 residues. CDR3 protein: CASSLGAQDEQFF. The CDR3 bases are TGTGCCAGCAGCTTAGGAGCCCAGGATGAGCAGTTCTTC.

The rearrangement joins TRBV25-1 to TRBJ2-5; D is possibly TRBD2 (6 bases). Germline CDR1 and CDR2: MGHDK and SYGVNS. This CDR3 region has 18 residues. Trimming cost V 1 base and J 4 bases, with 22 bases left between them. Here the CDR3 DNA reads TGTGCCAGCAGTGAATCGGGACTCCGGGACGGAGGAAGAGAGACCCAGTACTTC. Its protein product is CASSESGLRDGGRETQYF.

This chain uses TRBV6-1 with TRBJ1-5, with a possible D match to TRBD1 (5 bases). The V gene's germline CDR1 is MNHNS and CDR2 SASEGT. V gave up 6 bases and J gave up 5 bases, with 17 bases separating them. This CDR3 has 15 amino acids. The DNA for the CDR3 is TGTGCCAGCAGGGATCTACGACAGACTCATCAGCCCCAGCATTTT. As protein: CASRDLRQTHQPQHF.

This clone showed up just a few times. The rearrangement uses TRBV9 and TRBJ2-2, with TRBD2 matching 7 bases. V dropped 2 bases and J dropped 5; count of bases not matched to a gene: 6. The germline CDR1 and CDR2 sequences are SGDLS and YYNGEE. This CDR3 has 15 amino acids. CDR3: CASSVGAGPTGELFF. As DNA, the CDR3 is TGTGCCAGCAGCGTTGGAGCGGGACCTACCGGGGAGCTGTTTTTT.

This clone was picked up one time. The chain combines TRBV13 with TRBJ2-3; 8 bases match TRBD2. Unmatched junction bases numbered 6, after V lost 5 bases and J lost 2 bases. CDR3 size: 15 residues. Germline CDR1 and CDR2: PRHDT and FYEKMQ (reference sequence). The CDR3 nucleotides are TGTGCCAGCAGCCACGGGGGGGTTTACACAGATACGCAGTATTTT. It yields the protein CASSHGGVYTDTQYF.

The chain joins TRBV5-4 to TRBJ1-3; 7 bases fit TRBD1. V gave up 4 bases and J gave up 0 bases; unmatched junction bases: 7. The length of the CDR3 is 16 residues. Germline CDR1 reads SGHNT; CDR2 reads YYREEE (reference sequence). The CDR3 sequence: CASSQTRTGSGNTIYF. The DNA of the CDR3 is TGTGCCAGCAGCCAAACTCGGACAGGCTCTGGAAACACCATATATTTT.

This clone was found once. V gene TRBV18 combines with J gene TRBJ2-7, with D tentatively TRBD1 (6 bases). The CDR3 spans 14 residues. Germline CDR1 reads KGHSH; CDR2 reads LQKENI. Trimming left V 4 bases short and J 4 bases short, with 14 bases between. CDR3 in amino acids: CASSLDSLFYEQYF. DNA of the CDR3: TGTGCCAGCTCACTGGACAGTTTATTTTACGAGCAGTACTTC. Based on the CDR3 plus reference TRBV18 and TRBJ2-7, the full variable domain is NAGVMQNPRHLVRRRGQEARLRCSPMKGHSHVYWYRQLPEEGLKFMVYLQKENIIDESGMPKERFSAEFPKEGPSILRIQQVVRGDSAAYFCASSLDSLFYEQYFGPGTRLTVT.

CDR3 sequence reads: CASSATGGDPSYEQYF. CDR3 nucleotides: TGTGCCAGCAGTGCTACAGGGGGCGACCCCTCCTACGAGCAGTACTTC. The rearrangement joins TRBV27 to TRBJ2-7; 9 nucleotides align to TRBD1. The CDR3 has 16 residues. Germline V CDR1 and CDR2: MNHEY, SMNVEV (reference sequence). J lost 0 bases, V lost 5 bases, and 8 bases had no gene match.

The chain carries TRBV4-3 and TRBJ2-3, with 9 bases identical to TRBD2. Trimming at V came to 4 bases and at J to 4 bases, leaving 15 bases not matched to a gene. Per the germline V gene, CDR1 is LGHNA and CDR2 is YSLEER. This CDR3 is 18 amino acids long. CDR3 sequence reads: CASSPKLLAGVGADTQYF. In DNA form, the CDR3 reads TGCGCCAGCAGCCCAAAACTTTTAGCGGGAGTCGGTGCAGATACGCAGTATTTT.

This clone was observed a single time. The chain uses TRBV15 and TRBJ2-7; TRBD2 might be the D (5 bases). The ends were cut back, 5 bases at V and 0 bases at J, with 8 bases in the middle. This CDR3 is 13 amino acids long. Looked up from germline, CDR1 is LNHNV and CDR2 is YYDKDF (reference sequence). The CDR3: CATSAGLSYEQYF. CDR3 in DNA: TGTGCCACCAGCGCGGGCCTCTCCTACGAGCAGTACTTC.

This clone appeared a few times. The V gene is TRBV5-1, the J gene TRBJ1-6, with 7 bases identical to TRBD1. Germline V gene data show CDR1 as SGHRS and CDR2 as YFSETQ. V lost 2 bases, J lost 8 bases, and 7 bases stayed unmatched. CDR3 length: 15 amino acids. The DNA for the CDR3 is TGCGCCAGCAGCTTCGGGACAGCAGAACATTCACCCCTCCACTTT. Translating it yields CASSFGTAEHSPLHF.

The chain combines TRBV19 with TRBJ2-7; maybe TRBD2 (6 bases). The V end lost 4 bases, the J end lost 3 bases, and 13 bases lay between the germline ends. The CDR3 runs to 14 residues. Looked up from germline, CDR1 is LNHDA and CDR2 is SQIVND (reference sequence). The CDR3 reads CASSRVGGLYEQYF. As DNA, the CDR3 is TGTGCCAGTAGTAGGGTCGGGGGACTCTACGAGCAGTACTTC.

The V and J genes are TRBV10-3 and TRBJ1-2, with D perhaps TRBD1 (5 bases). The germline CDR1 and CDR2 sequences are ENHRY and SYGVKD. This CDR3 contains 12 residues. V lost 3 bases and J lost 4, with 6 bases in between. CDR3 in DNA: TGTGCCATCAGTGACAGGGCCTATGGCTACACCTTC. Protein product: CAISDRAYGYTF.

In regard to this clone: The same CDR3 also results from other DNA sequences found in this sample. The chain links TRBV18 to TRBJ2-7, with 8 bases aligning to TRBD1. CDR1 KGHSH and CDR2 LQKENI come from the germline V gene. The V and J ends lost 6 bases and 2 bases, in that order; junction bases with no gene match: 6. This CDR3 region has 14 residues. The CDR3 nucleotides read TGTGCCAGCTCCCCCGGGACAGGAGCCTACGAGCAGTACTTC. As protein: CASSPGTGAYEQYF.

The chain is built from TRBV30 and TRBJ2-7; 12 bases fit TRBD2. From germline, CDR1 is GTSNPN and CDR2 SVGIG (reference sequence). The CDR3 sequence is 13 residues long. J lost 6 bases, V lost 3 bases, and 3 bases had no gene match. This CDR3 reads CAWRTSGSGEQYF. CDR3 bases: TGTGCCTGGAGGACTAGCGGGAGTGGCGAGCAGTACTTC.

This clone was counted a single time. This chain links TRBV9 with TRBJ1-1, with D possibly being TRBD1 (6 bases). Looked up from germline, CDR1 is SGDLS and CDR2 is YYNGEE. V lost 0 bases to trimming and J lost 4 bases, with 10 bases between them. CDR3 length equals 14 residues. The CDR3 nucleotides read TGTGCCAGCAGCGTAGGGGGGCACGGCACTGAAGCTTTCTTT. This sequence encodes CASSVGGHGTEAFF. Full variable domain (rest looked up from reference TRBV9 and TRBJ1-1): DSGVTQTPKHLITATGQRVTLRCSPRSGDLSVYWYQQSLDQGLQFLIQYYNGEERAKGNILERFSAQQFPDLHSELNLSSLELGDSALYFCASSVGGHGTEAFFGQGTRLTVV.

J is TRBJ1-4 and V is TRBV19, with TRBD1 identical over 8 bases. Germline values: CDR1 LNHDA, CDR2 SQIVND (reference sequence). The CDR3 is 15 amino acids. J was trimmed by 7 bases and V by 3 bases; bases with no gene match: 7. The CDR3 sequence is CASSIQGALGEKLFF. The DNA of the CDR3 is TGTGCCAGTAGTATTCAGGGGGCGCTCGGTGAAAAACTGTTTTTT.